This TCR beta chain was retrieved from a study of OX40 agonist ivuxolimab in advanced cancers. Whole-study context: Dose-escalation subjects each had hepatocellular carcinoma, melanoma, renal cell or head and neck cancer. Partial responses occurred in Three dose-escalation patients, one with hepatocellular carcinoma and two with cutaneous melanoma.

V lost 4 bases and J lost 0, with 7 bases in between. In germline, CDR1 is LGHNA, CDR2 YNFKEQ. This CDR3 is 14 amino acids long. As to this clone: Its antigen is not known.

Study conclusions and caveats: CD4+ and CD8+ blood T cells expanded clonally by week 6 at 0.1 to 3.0 mg/kg.

The protocol was immunoSEQ multiplex PCR, while the TCRdb copy is restricted to in-frame clones and leaves out a portion. The sample includes about 92,000 clones, 75% to 95% seen only once; the top ten take 0.25% to 0.35%. The TCR was taken from an adult with an advanced solid tumor such as melanoma, head and neck, liver or kidney cancer. The chain recombines TRBV4-2 with TRBJ2-4; D ambiguous. The sample consisted of CD4+ or CD8+ T cells sorted from blood, taken in a trial of the OX40 agonist ivuxolimab. CDR3 in amino acids: CASSRSQAKNIQYF. For the CDR3, the DNA is TGTGCCAGCAGCCGATCACAAGCCAAAAACATTCAGTACTTC.